The sequence of this T cell receptor (beta chain) was determined in a study of shared clonotypes between healthy human individuals. Study-level information: Donors had three CD4 naive, three CD4 memory, two CD8 naive and one CD8 memory plate apiece. Study outcomes and limitations: In this cohort, only blood was sampled, and tissue repertoires likely differ. Sharing across a handful of donors was seen in 4% to 5% of naive CD4 clonotypes.

Replicate PCRs for sorted subsets used around 200 ng DNA; this equaled tens of thousands of T cell genomes. Generated by immunoSEQ multiplex PCR, the TCRdb table keeps only in-frame clones and is missing some. The profile shows about 2 million clones, 90% to 95% of them singletons. Germline CDR1 and CDR2: SGHDT and YYEEEE. This CDR3 spans 12 amino acids. V gave up 3 bases and J gave up 7 bases; unmatched junction bases: 1. Concerning this clone: Its antigen remains unidentified.

The receptor comes from a man aged 18-30 years in good health. The rearrangement links TRBV5-6 to TRBJ2-1, with TRBD1 identical over 7 bases. Sequencing used naive CD4+ T cells sorted from blood. As for subset: CD45RA+ positively selected. The CDR3 nucleotides are TGTGCCAGCAGCTCGACAGGGAATGAGCAGTTCTTC. This gives the protein CASSSTGNEQFF.